This record covers a single TCR beta chain. Its specificity is unknown. The primer mix had 60 Vbeta and 13 Jbeta primers. Libraries were prepared by immunoSEQ multiplex PCR; TCRdb keeps only in-frame clonotypes and omits some of them. Of about 83,000 clones listed, about four fifths are singletons. This record comes from a study of cytomegalovirus exposure and HLA in healthy donors. Findings and limits, study-wide: In a later analysis, TCR association rates varied by HLA locus: DRB1 most, HLA-C fewest. Cytomegalovirus-associated TCR beta chains were listed, numbering 164.

The trim removed 0 bases at V and 3 bases at J, leaving 6 bases unmatched. This CDR3 contains 15 residues. CDR1 and CDR2 from the germline V gene are SGHNT and YYREEE (reference sequence). This sequence originates from a young woman in good health and CMV-seronegative. Sequences were obtained from PBMCs. V usage is TRBV5-4 and J usage is TRBJ2-7; 7 bases align to TRBD1. This CDR3 reads CASSLDRDSLYEQYF. Written as DNA, the CDR3 is TGTGCCAGCAGCTTGGATAGGGACAGTCTCTACGAGCAGTACTTC.